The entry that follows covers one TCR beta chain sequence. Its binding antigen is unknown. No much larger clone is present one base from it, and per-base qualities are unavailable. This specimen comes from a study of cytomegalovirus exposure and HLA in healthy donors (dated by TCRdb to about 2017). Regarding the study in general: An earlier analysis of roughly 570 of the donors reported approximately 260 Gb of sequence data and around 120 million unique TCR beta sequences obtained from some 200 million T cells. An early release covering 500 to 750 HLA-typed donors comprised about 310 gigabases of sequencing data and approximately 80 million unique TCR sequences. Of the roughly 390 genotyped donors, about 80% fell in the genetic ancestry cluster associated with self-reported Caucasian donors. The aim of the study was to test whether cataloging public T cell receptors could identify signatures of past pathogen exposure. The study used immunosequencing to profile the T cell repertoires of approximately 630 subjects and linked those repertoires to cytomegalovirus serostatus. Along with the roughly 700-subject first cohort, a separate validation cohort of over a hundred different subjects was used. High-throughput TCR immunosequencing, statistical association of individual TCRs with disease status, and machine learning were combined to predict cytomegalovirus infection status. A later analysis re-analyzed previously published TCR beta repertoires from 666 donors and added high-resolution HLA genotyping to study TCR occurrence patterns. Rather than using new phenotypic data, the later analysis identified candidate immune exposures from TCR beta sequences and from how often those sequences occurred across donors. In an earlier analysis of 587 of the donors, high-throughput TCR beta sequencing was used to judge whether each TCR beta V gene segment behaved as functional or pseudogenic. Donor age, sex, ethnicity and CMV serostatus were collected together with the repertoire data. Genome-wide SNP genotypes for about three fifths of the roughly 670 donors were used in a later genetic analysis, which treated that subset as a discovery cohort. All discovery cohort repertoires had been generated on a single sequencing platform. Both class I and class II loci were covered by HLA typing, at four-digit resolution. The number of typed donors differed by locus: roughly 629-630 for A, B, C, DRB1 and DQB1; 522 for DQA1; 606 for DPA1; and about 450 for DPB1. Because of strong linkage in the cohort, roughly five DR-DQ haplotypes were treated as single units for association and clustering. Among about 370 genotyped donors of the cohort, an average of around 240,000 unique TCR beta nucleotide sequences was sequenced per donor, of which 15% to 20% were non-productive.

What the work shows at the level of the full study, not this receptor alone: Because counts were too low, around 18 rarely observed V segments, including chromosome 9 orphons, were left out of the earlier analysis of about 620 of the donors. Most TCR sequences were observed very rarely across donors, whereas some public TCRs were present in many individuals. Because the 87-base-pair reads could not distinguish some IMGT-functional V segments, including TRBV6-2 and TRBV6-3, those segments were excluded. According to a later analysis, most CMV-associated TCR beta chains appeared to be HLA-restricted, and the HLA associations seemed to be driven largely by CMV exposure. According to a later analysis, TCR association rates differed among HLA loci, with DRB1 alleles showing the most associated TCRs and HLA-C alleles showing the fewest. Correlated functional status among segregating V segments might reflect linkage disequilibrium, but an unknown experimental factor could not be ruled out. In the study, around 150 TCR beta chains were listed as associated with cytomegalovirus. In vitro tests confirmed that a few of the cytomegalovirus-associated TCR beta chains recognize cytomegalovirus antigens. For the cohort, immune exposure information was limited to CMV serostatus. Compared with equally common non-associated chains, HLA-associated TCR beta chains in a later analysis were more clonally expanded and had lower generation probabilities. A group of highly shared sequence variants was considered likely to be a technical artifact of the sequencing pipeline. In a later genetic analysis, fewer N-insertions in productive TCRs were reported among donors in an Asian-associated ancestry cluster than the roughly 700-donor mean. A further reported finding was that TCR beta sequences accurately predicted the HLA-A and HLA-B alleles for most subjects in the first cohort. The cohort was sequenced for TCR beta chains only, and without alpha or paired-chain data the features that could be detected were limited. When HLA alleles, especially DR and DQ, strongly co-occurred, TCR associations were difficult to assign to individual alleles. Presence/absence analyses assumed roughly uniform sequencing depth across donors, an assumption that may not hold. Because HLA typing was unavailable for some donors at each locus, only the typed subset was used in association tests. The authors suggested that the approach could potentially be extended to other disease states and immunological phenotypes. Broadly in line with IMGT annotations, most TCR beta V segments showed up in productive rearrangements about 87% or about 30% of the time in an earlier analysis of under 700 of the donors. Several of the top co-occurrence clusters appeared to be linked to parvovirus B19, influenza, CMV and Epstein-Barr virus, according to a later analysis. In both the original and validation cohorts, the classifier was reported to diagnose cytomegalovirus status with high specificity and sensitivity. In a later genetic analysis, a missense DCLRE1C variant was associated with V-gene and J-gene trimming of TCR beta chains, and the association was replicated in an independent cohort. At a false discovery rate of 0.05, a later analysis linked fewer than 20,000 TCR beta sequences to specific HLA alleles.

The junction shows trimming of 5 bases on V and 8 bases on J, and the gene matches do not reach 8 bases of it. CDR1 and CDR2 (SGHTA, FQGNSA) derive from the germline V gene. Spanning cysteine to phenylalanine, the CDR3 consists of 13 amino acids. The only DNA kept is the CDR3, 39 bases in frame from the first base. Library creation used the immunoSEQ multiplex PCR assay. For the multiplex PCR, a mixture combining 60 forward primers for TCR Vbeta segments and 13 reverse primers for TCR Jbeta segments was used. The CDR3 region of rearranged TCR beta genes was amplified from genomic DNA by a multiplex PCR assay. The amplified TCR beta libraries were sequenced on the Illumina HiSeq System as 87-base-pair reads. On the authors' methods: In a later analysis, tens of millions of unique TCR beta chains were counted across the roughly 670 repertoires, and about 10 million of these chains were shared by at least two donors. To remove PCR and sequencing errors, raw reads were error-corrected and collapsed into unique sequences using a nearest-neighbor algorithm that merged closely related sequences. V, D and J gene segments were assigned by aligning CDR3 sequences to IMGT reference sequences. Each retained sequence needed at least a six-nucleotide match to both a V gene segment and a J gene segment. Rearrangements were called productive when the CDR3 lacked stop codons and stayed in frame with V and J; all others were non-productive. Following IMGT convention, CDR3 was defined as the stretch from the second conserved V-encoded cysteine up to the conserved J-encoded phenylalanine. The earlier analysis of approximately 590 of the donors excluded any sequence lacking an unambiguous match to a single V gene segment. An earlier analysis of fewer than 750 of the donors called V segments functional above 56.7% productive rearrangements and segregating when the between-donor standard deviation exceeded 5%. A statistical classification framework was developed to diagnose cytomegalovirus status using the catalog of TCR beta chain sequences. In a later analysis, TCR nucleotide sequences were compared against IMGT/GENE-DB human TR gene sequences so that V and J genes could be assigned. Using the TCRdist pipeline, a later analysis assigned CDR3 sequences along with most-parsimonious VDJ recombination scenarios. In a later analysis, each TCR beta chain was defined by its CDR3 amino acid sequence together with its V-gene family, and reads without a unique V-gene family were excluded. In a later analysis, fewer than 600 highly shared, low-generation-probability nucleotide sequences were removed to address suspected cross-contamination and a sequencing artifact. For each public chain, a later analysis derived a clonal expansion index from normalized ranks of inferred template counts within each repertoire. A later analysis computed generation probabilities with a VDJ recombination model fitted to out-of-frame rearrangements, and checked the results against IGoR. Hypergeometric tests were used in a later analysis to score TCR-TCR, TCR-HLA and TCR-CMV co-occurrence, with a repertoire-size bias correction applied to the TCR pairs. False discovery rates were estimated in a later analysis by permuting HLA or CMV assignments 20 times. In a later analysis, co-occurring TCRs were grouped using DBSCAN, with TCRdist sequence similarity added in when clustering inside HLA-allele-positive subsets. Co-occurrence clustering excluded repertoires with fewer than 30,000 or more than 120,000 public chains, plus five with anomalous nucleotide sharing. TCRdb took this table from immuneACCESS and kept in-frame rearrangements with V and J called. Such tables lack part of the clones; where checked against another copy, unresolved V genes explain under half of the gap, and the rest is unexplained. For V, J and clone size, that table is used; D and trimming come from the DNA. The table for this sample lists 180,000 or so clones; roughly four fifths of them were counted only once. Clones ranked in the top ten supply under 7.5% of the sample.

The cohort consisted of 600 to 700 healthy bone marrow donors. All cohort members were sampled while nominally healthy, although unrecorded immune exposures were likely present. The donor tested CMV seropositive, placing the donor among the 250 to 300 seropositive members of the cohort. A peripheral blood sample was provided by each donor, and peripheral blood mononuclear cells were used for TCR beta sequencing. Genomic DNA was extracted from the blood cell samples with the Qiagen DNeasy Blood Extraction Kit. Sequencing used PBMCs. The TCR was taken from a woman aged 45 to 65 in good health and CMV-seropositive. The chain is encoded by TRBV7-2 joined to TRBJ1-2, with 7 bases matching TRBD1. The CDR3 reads CASSPDRVGGYTF. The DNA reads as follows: TGTGCCAGCAGCCCTGACAGGGTAGGAGGCTACACCTTC.